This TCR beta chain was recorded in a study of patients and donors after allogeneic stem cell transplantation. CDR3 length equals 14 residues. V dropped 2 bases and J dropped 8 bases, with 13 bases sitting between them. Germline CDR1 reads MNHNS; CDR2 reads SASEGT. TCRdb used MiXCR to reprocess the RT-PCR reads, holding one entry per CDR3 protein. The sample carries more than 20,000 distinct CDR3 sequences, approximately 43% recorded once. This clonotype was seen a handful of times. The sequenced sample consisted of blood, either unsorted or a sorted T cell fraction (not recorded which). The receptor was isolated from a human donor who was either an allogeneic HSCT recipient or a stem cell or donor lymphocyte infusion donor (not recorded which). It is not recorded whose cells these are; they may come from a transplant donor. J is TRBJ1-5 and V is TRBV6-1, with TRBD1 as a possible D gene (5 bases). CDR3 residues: CASSEWGELEPQHF. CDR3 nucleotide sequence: TGTGCCAGCAGTGAATGGGGGGAGTTGGAGCCCCAGCATTTT.